This section outlines one T cell receptor beta chain sequence together with its context. The entry originates in a study of blood T cell repertoires in COVID-19. Study at large: T cells, B-cell-depleted T cells, or PBMCs supplied cDNA or gDNA.

In the original processing: Nucleated cell counts were estimated from reference gene primer amplification. The protocol was immunoSEQ multiplex PCR, while the TCRdb copy is restricted to in-frame clones and leaves out a portion. That table is the source of V, J and clone size, and D and trimming were worked out from the DNA. The table records 45,000 to 65,000 clones, 91% of them present only once. Germline V lookup: CDR1 SNHLY, CDR2 FYNNEI. Trimming removed 6 bases at V and 2 bases at J, with 12 bases between. CDR3 length: 14 residues. The sample was peripheral blood. This chain connects TRBV2 to TRBJ2-3; D is unclear. This sequence was found in a human donor in a cohort sampled during active COVID-19. The CDR3 DNA reads as TGTGCCAGCAGGCAGGTGGAAGACACAGATACGCAGTATTTT. It encodes CASRQVEDTDTQYF.